The T cell receptor beta chain under discussion was sequenced for a study of T cell repertoires in cytomegalovirus infection. Study details: Shared public TCR beta signatures pointed to both CMV infection and a matching HLA type. Study-wide results and caveats: Totalled public TCR beta family frequency picked out people who carried CMV plus the relevant HLA.

A remark on this clonotype: Its antigen is unidentified.

TCRdb re-analysed the reads in MiXCR, keeping a single row per CDR3 protein. The table shows about 740,000 distinct CDR3 sequences, with roughly 36% occurring only once. CDR3 size: 12 residues. V was pared by 6 bases and J by 4 bases, with 12 bases between. Germline assignment: CDR1 DFQATT and CDR2 SNEGSKA (reference sequence). This sequence joins TRBV20-1 and TRBJ1-1; no definite D call. The receptor comes from a human donor in good health (CMV status not recorded). Some clones in this sample may be carry-over from other donors' samples. The sequenced sample consisted of PBMCs. As DNA, the CDR3 is TGCAGTGCCTTACCCGGGCGCACTGAAGCTTTCTTT. It is translated as CSALPGRTEAFF.